Shown below are 21 T cell receptor beta chains from a single sample sequenced in a study of Ad26.COV2.S vaccination and SARS-CoV-2 variants. Treatment reported: some 19 received Ad26.COV2.S at low or high dose, single or two shots; about 5 received placebo; per-sample allocation not given. It was on day 63 after the first vaccine or placebo injection that samples were taken. TCRdb's copy holds only in-frame clones and misses some; the assay was immunoSEQ multiplex PCR. The sample lists approximately 480,000 clones, roughly 87% seen once, with around 13% in the top ten. Sequencing was performed on peripheral blood, taken in a trial of Ad26.COV2.S vaccine versus placebo. These receptors were collected from a person aged 18-65 years who received the Ad26.COV2.S COVID-19 vaccine or a placebo.

The J gene is TRBJ2-1, the V gene TRBV9; D unresolved. Germline CDR1 SGDLS, CDR2 YYNGEE. The V end lost 4 bases, the J end lost 8 bases, and 13 bases lay between the germline ends. The CDR3 runs 13 residues. CDR3 coding DNA: TGTGCCAGCAGCCCGGGCTCCCTGGATGAGCAGTTCTTC. Its protein is CASSPGSLDEQFF.

The chain links TRBV7-9 to TRBJ2-1; D assignment may be TRBD1 or TRBD2 (5 bases each). CDR3 size: 15 residues. Germline V lookup: CDR1 SEHNR, CDR2 FQNEAQ (reference sequence). The V and J ends lost 4 bases and 7 bases respectively, with 17 bases between them. In DNA, the CDR3 is TGTGCCAGCAGCTCGGCCGGGACCACGGGGAATGAGCAGTTCTTC. Protein sequence: CASSSAGTTGNEQFF. Full variable domain (outside the CDR3, taken from reference TRBV7-9 and TRBJ2-1): DTGVSQNPRHKITKRGQNVTFRCDPISEHNRLYWYRQTLGQGPEFLTYFQNEAQLEKSRLLSDRFSAERPKGSFSTLEIQRTEQGDSAMYLCASSSAGTTGNEQFFGPGTRLTVL.

This chain connects TRBV4-3 to TRBJ2-1, with a possible D match to TRBD1 (6 bases). Germline CDR1 is LGHNA and CDR2 is YSLEER. The V end lost 3 bases, the J end lost 7 bases, and 13 bases lay between the germline ends. The CDR3 has 14 amino acids. As DNA, the CDR3 is TGCGCCAGCAGCCAGAGACAGGCTTCGAATGAGCAGTTCTTC. Protein sequence: CASSQRQASNEQFF.

V usage is TRBV6-5 and J usage is TRBJ2-1, with 7 bases matching TRBD1. The germline V gene encodes CDR1 MNHEY and CDR2 SVGAGI. The CDR3 totals 13 residues. The trim removed 2 bases at V and 7 bases at J, leaving 2 bases unmatched. The DNA for the CDR3 is TGTGCCAGCAGTTACACAGGGGAAAATGAGCAGTTCTTC. Protein: CASSYTGENEQFF.

For this clone: The sample carries other DNA sequences with the same CDR3. CDR3 DNA: TGTGCCAGCAGCTTAGTCGGCCCCCAAGAGACCCAGTACTTC. It codes for CASSLVGPQETQYF. The rearrangement links TRBV11-1 to TRBJ2-5; D is unresolved. The CDR3 runs 14 residues. Trimming removed 1 base from V and 1 base from J, with 7 bases in between. The germline V gene has CDR1 SGHAT and CDR2 FQDESV (reference sequence). The variable domain in full, completed from reference TRBV11-1 and TRBJ2-5, reads EAEVAQSPRYKITEKSQAVAFWCDPISGHATLYWYRQILGQGPELLVQFQDESVVDDSQLPKDRFSAERLKGVDSTLKIQPAELGDSAMYLCASSLVGPQETQYFGPGTRLLVL.

V and J are TRBV20-1 and TRBJ2-3, with D maybe TRBD2 (5 bases). There are 11 residues in the CDR3. Deletions cut 4 bases from V and 4 bases from J, with 6 bases between. Germline CDR1 is DFQATT and CDR2 is SNEGSKA (reference sequence). As DNA, the CDR3 is TGCAGTGCTAAGGAGGCAGATACGCAGTATTTT. Residues: CSAKEADTQYF.

The rearrangement joins TRBV29-1 to TRBJ2-7; TRBD1 matches at 8 bases. The CDR3 runs to 15 residues. CDR1 is SQVTM and CDR2 is ANQGSEA in the germline V gene. V gave up 0 bases and J gave up 6 bases; unmatched junction bases: 10. The CDR3 nucleotides read TGCAGCGTTGAAGAAGCCAGGGGGCGTCGCGGCGAGCAGTACTTC. Translating it yields CSVEEARGRRGEQYF.

V and J are TRBV6-2 or TRBV6-3 and TRBJ2-1; 9 nucleotides line up with TRBD2. CDR3 length: 14 amino acids. V gave up 0 bases and J gave up 10 bases; unmatched junction bases: 4. Germline CDR1 and CDR2: MNHEY and SVGEGT. The chain's CDR3 is CASSYSMGTSEQFF. The CDR3 DNA sequence: TGTGCCAGCAGTTACTCGATGGGGACTAGCGAGCAGTTCTTC.

The V gene is TRBV7-2, the J gene TRBJ1-1, with TRBD1 identical over 9 bases. The length of the CDR3 is 17 residues. The germline CDR1 and CDR2 sequences are SGHTA and FQGNSA. Trimming cost V 1 base and J 5 bases; bases outside gene matches: 11. The CDR3 here is CASSLGGTGGGRTEAFF. CDR3 nucleotides: TGTGCCAGCAGCTTAGGTGGTACAGGGGGCGGTCGGACTGAAGCTTTCTTT.

The genes are TRBV2 and TRBJ1-5; 9 bases align to TRBD1. This CDR3 contains 15 residues. In germline, CDR1 is SNHLY, CDR2 FYNNEI. V lost 4 bases to trimming and J lost 4 bases; unmatched junction nucleotides: 5. The CDR3 loop reads CASSGDGQGNQPQHF. The CDR3 DNA reads as TGTGCCAGCAGTGGGGATGGACAGGGGAATCAGCCCCAGCATTTT.

The chain links TRBV7-9 to TRBJ2-7, with TRBD2 as a possible D gene (5 bases). The CDR3 contains 13 residues. V lost 2 bases and J 1 base, leaving 6 bases between the germline ends. Germline V gene lookup returns CDR1 SEHNR and CDR2 FQNEAQ (reference sequence). The CDR3 spells CASSLPGSYEQYF. CDR3 nucleotides: TGTGCCAGCAGCTTACCGGGGTCCTACGAGCAGTACTTC.

This clone occurred once. V gene TRBV5-4 combines with J gene TRBJ2-6, with 7 bases identical to TRBD1. This CDR3 is built from 16 residues. V gave up 4 bases and J gave up 4 bases; unmatched junction bases: 8. Per the germline V gene, CDR1 is SGHNT and CDR2 is YYREEE (reference sequence). In DNA form, the CDR3 reads TGTGCCAGCAGCCTACAGGGGATGCGGGGGGCCAACGTCCTGACTTTC. Translation gives CASSLQGMRGANVLTF.

This clone has just one count. The chain carries TRBV10-3 and TRBJ2-1, with 7 bases matching TRBD2. The germline CDR1 and CDR2 sequences are ENHRY and SYGVKD. This CDR3 comprises 16 residues. V was clipped by 10 bases and J by 4 bases; unmatched bases: 16. The CDR3 region has the DNA TGTGCCACCAGAGCGGGGCTAGCTCCTAAATACAATGAGCAGTTCTTC. Protein sequence: CATRAGLAPKYNEQFF.

CDR3 nucleotide sequence: TGTGCCAGCAGCTTGGGCCGGGGGCCGAACTATGGCTACACCTTC. Its translation: CASSLGRGPNYGYTF. V gene TRBV3-1 (or the pseudogene TRBV3-2) combines with J gene TRBJ1-2; D is possibly TRBD1 (6 bases). V gave up 5 bases and J gave up 2 bases, with 15 bases separating them. The germline gives CDR1 LGHDT, CDR2 YNNKEL (reference sequence). This CDR3 is built from 15 residues.

The gene calls are TRBV5-1 and TRBJ2-7, with D maybe TRBD1 (6 bases). Germline-derived CDR1 and CDR2 are SGHRS and YFSETQ. The CDR3 runs to 14 residues. With 0 bases removed from V and 4 bases from J, the gap between germline ends came to 11 bases. The CDR3, as DNA: TGCGCCAGCAGCTTGGCACAGGGTGGATACGAGCAGTACTTC. Its protein is CASSLAQGGYEQYF. The entire variable domain, with the rest obtained from reference TRBV5-1 and TRBJ2-7, is as follows: KAGVTQTPRYLIKTRGQQVTLSCSPISGHRSVSWYQQTPGQGLQFLFEYFSETQRNKGNFPGRFSGRQFSNSRSEMNVSTLELGDSALYLCASSLAQGGYEQYFGPGTRLTVT.

J is TRBJ1-2 and V is TRBV5-4; no reliable D call. Trimming removed 0 bases at V and 7 bases at J, with 7 bases between. The germline gives CDR1 SGHNT, CDR2 YYREEE (reference sequence). The CDR3 contains 12 residues. CDR3 loop: CASSLGQGGYTF. In DNA, the CDR3 is TGTGCCAGCAGCTTGGGGCAAGGTGGCTACACCTTC.

The V and J genes are TRBV10-3 and TRBJ2-5; 12 positions match TRBD2. The CDR3 is made up of 15 amino acids. Trimming removed 5 bases from V and 7 bases from J; junction bases left unmatched: 8. Germline V CDR1 and CDR2: ENHRY, SYGVKD. CDR3 sequence reads: CAISPSGRGVGTQYF. The CDR3 DNA reads as TGTGCCATCAGTCCTAGCGGGAGGGGCGTGGGGACCCAGTACTTC.

This sequence joins TRBV21-1 and TRBJ1-6; the table's D call of TRBD1 was not tested on the DNA. TRBV21-1 is assigned pseudogene status. The CDR3 spans 18 residues. The CDR3 DNA follows: TGTGCCAGCACCCGACCCAGGGGCCAAACCTCCCCCCGATCACCCCTCCACTTT. It is translated as CASTRPRGQTSPRSPLHF.

V and J are TRBV5-1 and TRBJ2-1, with 9 bases matching TRBD2. CDR3 size: 17 residues. Germline lookup yields CDR1 SGHRS and CDR2 YFSETQ. V lost 5 bases and J lost 0; bases outside the gene matches: 9. Here the CDR3 DNA reads TGCGCCAGCAGTGGGGGTAGCGGGAGCGGCTCCTACAATGAGCAGTTCTTC. This translates into CASSGGSGSGSYNEQFF.

This rearrangement joins TRBV7-2 to TRBJ1-2; 8 positions agree with TRBD1. Germline V gene lookup returns CDR1 SGHTA and CDR2 FQGNSA. This CDR3 is 14 amino acids long. Losses at the gene ends were 3 bases for V and 8 bases for J; bases not matched to a gene: 8. The DNA for the CDR3 is TGTGCCAGCAGCTTCGTGGACAGGGCCTTAGGCTACACCTTC. Its translation is CASSFVDRALGYTF.

The chain is built from TRBV5-1 and TRBJ2-7, with 8 nucleotides matching TRBD1. The ends lost 0 bases at V and 5 bases at J; junction bases unmatched: 7. Germline V gives CDR1 SGHRS, CDR2 YFSETQ. The CDR3 has 15 amino acids. This CDR3 reads CASSLDGQGANEQYF. The CDR3 DNA reads TGCGCCAGCAGCTTGGACGGACAGGGAGCCAACGAGCAGTACTTC.